These T cell receptor beta chains were read from a single sample in a study of blood T cell repertoires in COVID-19. Assay used: immunoSEQ multiplex PCR; TCRdb lists only in-frame clones, some missing. This repertoire shows under 80,000 clones, around 86% found once; its top ten account for roughly 1%. Sequences were obtained from peripheral blood. The receptors stem from a man between 65 and 80 years old with acute or convalescent COVID-19. Each CDR3 is given with its conserved first and last residue. Fields, in order: J gene, D gene, V gene, CDR3 length, clone size, CDR3 DNA, CDR3 protein. D genes are given only for firm matches. Clone size is given for some rows only: seen once, a few or many times, or a class if the clone is expanded.

>TRBJ2-6|TRBD1|TRBV11-3|16|-
TGTGCCAGCAGCTCCGACAGGGGGTCTGGGGCCAACGTCCTGACTTTC
CASSSDRGSGANVLTF
>TRBJ2-3|-|TRBV5-1|14|-
TGCGCCAGCACCCCGGGGGTGGGTGCAGATACGCAGTATTTT
CASTPGVGADTQYF
>TRBJ2-1|-|TRBV27|18|-
TGTGCCAGCATGGGGGGCCTCACGCGGGAGAGCTCCTACAATGAGCAGTTCTTC
CASMGGLTRESSYNEQFF
>TRBJ1-5|-|TRBV5-6|15|-
TGTGCCAGCAGCGGGTGGGCCCAGCCTTATCAGCCCCAGCATTTT
CASSGWAQPYQPQHF
>TRBJ2-7|TRBD1|TRBV7-9|16|-
TGTGCCAGCAGCTTAGATCCCGGGACAGGGTATAACGAGCAGTACTTC
CASSLDPGTGYNEQYF
>TRBJ1-3|-|TRBV9|13|-
TGTGCCAGCAGCGCAGAAACAGGAAACACCATATATTTT
CASSAETGNTIYF
>TRBJ1-1|TRBD1|TRBV9|14|-
TGTGCCAGCAGCGCCGTGGACAGGGGCGATTTGGCTTTCTTT
CASSAVDRGDLAFF
>TRBJ1-2|-|TRBV27|15|once
TGTGCCAGCAGTTCCGGACAGACAGCTAACTATGGCTACACCTTC
CASSSGQTANYGYTF
>TRBJ1-2|-|TRBV28|15|-
TGTGCCGCTTGGGGGCACTTTTTTGCTAACTATGGCTACACCTTC
CAAWGHFFANYGYTF
>TRBJ2-2|TRBD2|TRBV18|15|-
TGTGCCAGCTCACCAGGACTAGTGAACACCGGGGAGCTGTTTTTT
CASSPGLVNTGELFF
>TRBJ2-3|TRBD1|TRBV5-1|14|-
TGCGCCAGCAGCGACGGACAGGGGACAGATACGCAGTATTTT
CASSDGQGTDTQYF
>TRBJ2-7|-|TRBV24-1|12|-
TGTGCCACCAGTGATAGGGGACTCGAGCAGTACTTC
CATSDRGLEQYF
>TRBJ1-1|-|TRBV6-5|16|few
TGTGCCAGCAGTTTCCTTCTAGGACAGCTGAACACTGAAGCTTTCTTT
CASSFLLGQLNTEAFF
>TRBJ2-2|-|TRBV12-3/TRBV12-4|12|few
TGTGCCAGCAGTTTCCTCAGCGGGGAGCTGTTTTTT
CASSFLSGELFF
>TRBJ2-2|-|TRBV20-1|14|few
TGCAGTGCTAGTGCGGACACCTACACCGGGGAGCTGTTTTTT
CSASADTYTGELFF
>TRBJ1-2|-|TRBV5-8|12|-
TGTGCCAGCAGCTTGGTCCCACTAGACTACACCTTC
CASSLVPLDYTF
>TRBJ1-2|-|TRBV20-1|16|-
TGCAGTGCTAGTCATCGGGTGACGGCGGGGGCCAATGGCTACACCTTC
CSASHRVTAGANGYTF
>TRBJ2-1|TRBD2|TRBV27|13|-
TGTGCCAGCAGGGATAGCGGGACTGCTGAGCAGTTCTTC
CASRDSGTAEQFF
>TRBJ2-7|TRBD2|TRBV6-5|13|-
TGTGCCAGCAGTTACTCACGGGAGGGCACTCCATCCTTC
CASSYSREGTPSF
>TRBJ2-7|TRBD1|TRBV6-5|14|few
TGTGCCAGCGCTTACAGGGGCGACTCCTACGAGCAGTACTTC
CASAYRGDSYEQYF
>TRBJ1-2|-|TRBV25-1|15|-
TGTGCCAGCAGTGGATTCGGGTGGGCTAACTATGGCTACACCTTC
CASSGFGWANYGYTF
>TRBJ1-6|TRBD1|TRBV30|15|-
TGTGCCTGGAGTTCCCCCGACAGGGTAAATTCACCCCTCCACTTT
CAWSSPDRVNSPLHF
>TRBJ2-7|TRBD2|TRBV3-1/TRBV3-2|14|few
TGTGCCAGCAGCCCCGTAGCGGGAGGAGGCGAGCAGTACTTC
CASSPVAGGGEQYF
>TRBJ2-5|TRBD1|TRBV6-6|15|-
TGTGCCAGCAGTTACTCGGGGACAGGGAAAGAGACCCAGTACTTC
CASSYSGTGKETQYF
>TRBJ2-7|-|TRBV10-1|13|-
TGCGCCAGCAGTCGTGCGCAGGCCTACGAGCAGTACTTC
CASSRAQAYEQYF
>TRBJ2-5|TRBD2|TRBV27|14|-
TGTGCCAGCAGATTCGGGGGGACCCAAGAGACCCAGTACTTC
CASRFGGTQETQYF
>TRBJ2-7|TRBD2|TRBV6-6|16|-
TGTGCCAGCAGTTACAGTCCCGGGACTAGCGTTCCCGAGCAGTACTTC
CASSYSPGTSVPEQYF
>TRBJ2-7|-|TRBV3-1/TRBV3-2|17|-
TGTGCCAGCAGCCAAGGGGGCGTTGGGACTTCTCACTACGAGCAGTACTTC
CASSQGGVGTSHYEQYF
>TRBJ1-6|TRBD1|TRBV6-5|14|once
TGTGCCAGCAGCTCGACAGGGTCGGCTTCACCCCTCCACTTT
CASSSTGSASPLHF
>TRBJ1-1|-|TRBV6-6|16|-
TGTGCCAGCAGCTATCACCCTACTAGCCCGAACACTGAAGCTTTCTTT
CASSYHPTSPNTEAFF
>TRBJ2-1|TRBD2|TRBV15|15|-
TGTGCCACCGATTTCGGGACTAGCGGTTACAATGAGCAGTTCTTC
CATDFGTSGYNEQFF
>TRBJ2-7|TRBD2|TRBV5-1|14|-
TGCGCCAGCAGGCTAGGTAGCGGGAGTCTCGAGCAGTACTTC
CASRLGSGSLEQYF
>TRBJ1-6|TRBD1|TRBV11-2|14|few
TGTGCCAGCAGCTTAAGGGACAGGGTTTCACCCCTCCACTTT
CASSLRDRVSPLHF